Following are 28 T cell receptor beta chains from one sample sequenced in a study of blood T cell repertoires in COVID-19. Profiling relied on immunoSEQ multiplex PCR, and the TCRdb table lists in-frame clones only, not all of them. The table records about 350,000 clones, about 86% of them present only once. The sequenced sample consisted of peripheral blood. These receptors all come from a woman in her sixties with COVID-19, enrolled during active disease.

The rearrangement links TRBV4-3 to TRBJ1-1, with a weak D call TRBD1 (5 bases). Germline CDR1 and CDR2: LGHNA and YSLEER. The CDR3 has 14 residues. V lost 0 bases, J lost 6 bases, and 11 bases lay in between. The CDR3 bases are TGCGCCAGCAGCCAAGACCAGGGAACGCCTGAAGCTTTCTTT. This codes for CASSQDQGTPEAFF.

The rearrangement links TRBV5-1 to TRBJ2-1; maybe TRBD2 (6 bases). This CDR3 has 16 residues. Germline loops: CDR1 SGHRS, CDR2 YFSETQ. Trimming pared 0 bases from V and 7 bases from J, leaving 17 bases between. The CDR3 is CASSLVSAGQENEQFF. CDR3 bases: TGCGCCAGCAGCTTGGTCTCGGCGGGGCAGGAGAATGAGCAGTTCTTC.

This clone was detected a few times. Other DNA sequences in this sample translate to the same CDR3. The chain is built from TRBV9 and TRBJ1-1; D is unresolved. Germline CDR1 is SGDLS and CDR2 is YYNGEE. The CDR3 totals 13 residues. V was clipped by 0 bases and J by 2 bases, with 5 bases between them. The CDR3 spells CASSVELNTEAFF. In nucleotides, the CDR3 is TGTGCCAGCAGCGTAGAATTAAACACTGAAGCTTTCTTT.

This clone has more than one count but fewer than ten. This chain connects TRBV4-3 to TRBJ1-6; the D gene is possibly TRBD1 (6 bases). This CDR3 comprises 15 residues. Trimming took 6 bases from V and 6 from J, leaving 15 bases between them. The germline V gene encodes CDR1 LGHNA and CDR2 YSLEER. The CDR3 here is CASSLDRQGNSPLHF. The DNA for the CDR3 is TGCGCCAGCAGTCTTGACAGGCAAGGTAATTCACCCCTCCACTTT.

The V and J genes are TRBV7-2 and TRBJ2-1; D gene ambiguous. CDR3 length: 15 amino acids. CDR1 and CDR2 from the germline V gene are SGHTA and FQGNSA. Deletions cut 2 bases from V and 0 bases from J, with 8 bases between. As DNA, the CDR3 is TGTGCCAGCAGCTTAACAGTGAGCTCCTACAATGAGCAGTTCTTC. Its translation: CASSLTVSSYNEQFF. Variable domain in full (rest from reference TRBV7-2 and TRBJ2-1): GAGVSQSPSNKVTEKGKDVELRCDPISGHTALYWYRQSLGQGLEFLIYFQGNSAPDKSGLPSDRFSAERTGGSVSTLTIQRTQQEDSAVYLCASSLTVSSYNEQFFGPGTRLTVL.

The J gene is TRBJ2-1, the V gene TRBV3-1 (or the pseudogene TRBV3-2); tentative D call: TRBD1 (5 bases). V shed 3 bases and J shed 0 bases, with 12 bases lying between them. Germline-derived CDR1 and CDR2 are LGHDT and YNNKEL (reference sequence). The CDR3 loop spans 16 amino acids. This chain's CDR3 is CASSQANRRSYNEQFF. In DNA form, the CDR3 reads TGTGCCAGCAGCCAGGCCAACAGGCGCTCCTACAATGAGCAGTTCTTC.

This chain connects TRBV19 to TRBJ1-2; D is perhaps TRBD1 (5 bases). Germline V gene data show CDR1 as LNHDA and CDR2 as SQIVND (reference sequence). Trimming pared 3 bases from V and 1 base from J, leaving 9 bases between. The CDR3 extends over 14 amino acids. The CDR3 region is CASSMQGFNYGYTF. DNA of the CDR3: TGTGCCAGTAGTATGCAGGGATTTAACTATGGCTACACCTTC.

The genes are TRBV7-2 and TRBJ2-5, with 12 nucleotides matching TRBD2. The CDR3 is 17 residues long. Germline loops: CDR1 SGHTA, CDR2 FQGNSA. V was clipped by 0 bases and J by 5 bases; unmatched bases: 7. CDR3 region: CASSLAASGGAGETQYF. The CDR3, as DNA: TGTGCCAGCAGCTTAGCCGCTAGCGGGGGGGCTGGGGAGACCCAGTACTTC.

This chain joins TRBV30 and TRBJ1-2; TRBD1 is a possible D gene (5 bases). There are 14 residues in the CDR3. The V end lost 3 bases, the J end lost 2 bases, and 13 bases lay between the germline ends. Germline lookup yields CDR1 GTSNPN and CDR2 SVGIG (reference sequence). This chain's CDR3 is CAWSQRGGNYGYTF. In DNA, the CDR3 is TGTGCCTGGAGCCAACGGGGGGGGAACTATGGCTACACCTTC. Variable domain in full (rest from reference TRBV30 and TRBJ1-2): SQTIHQWPATLVQPVGSPLSLECTVEGTSNPNLYWYRQAAGRGLQLLFYSVGIGQISSEVPQNLSASRPQDRQFILSSKKLLLSDSGFYLCAWSQRGGNYGYTFGSGTRLTVV.

The rearrangement links TRBV11-3 to TRBJ1-1; TRBD1 matches at 7 bases. The CDR3 totals 15 residues. Germline V lookup: CDR1 SGHNT, CDR2 YENEEA. V shed 0 bases and J 4 bases; nucleotides not matched to a gene: 5. CDR3 amino acids: CASSLEGPGGTEAFF. The CDR3 coding sequence is TGTGCCAGCAGCTTAGAGGGCCCAGGGGGCACTGAAGCTTTCTTT.

The count of this clone is one. This sequence joins TRBV2 and TRBJ2-7; TRBD2 agrees at 12 bases. The V gene's germline CDR1 is SNHLY and CDR2 FYNNEI. The CDR3 contains 15 residues. The V gene end was trimmed by 6 bases and the J gene end by 1 base; junction bases not matched to a gene: 4. For the CDR3, the DNA is TGTGCCAGCAGCGCGACTAGCGGGGGTTCCTACGAGCAGTACTTC. As protein: CASSATSGGSYEQYF.

This chain joins TRBV5-1 and TRBJ1-1, with D possibly TRBD1 on 6 matching bases. V was cut by 1 base and J by 0 bases, with 10 bases left in between. The CDR3 totals 15 residues. Per the germline V gene, CDR1 is SGHRS and CDR2 is YFSETQ. This chain's CDR3 is CASSLWGGLNTEAFF. CDR3 DNA sequence: TGCGCCAGCAGCTTGTGGGGGGGCCTGAACACTGAAGCTTTCTTT.

V usage is TRBV27 and J usage is TRBJ2-1, with TRBD2 matching 9 bases. Trimming removed 6 bases from V and 1 base from J; junction bases left unmatched: 1. Germline CDR1 reads MNHEY; CDR2 reads SMNVEV (reference sequence). The CDR3 is 14 residues long. CDR3 amino acids: CASRSGGSYNEQFF. The CDR3 coding sequence is TGTGCCAGCAGGAGCGGGGGGTCCTACAATGAGCAGTTCTTC.

The chain recombines TRBV30 with TRBJ1-2; D is unclear. The CDR3 totals 11 residues. V was shortened by 7 bases and J by 9 bases, with 15 bases between the two germline ends. Germline CDR1 GTSNPN, CDR2 SVGIG (reference sequence). This chain's CDR3 is CASTAFDSYTF. The CDR3 nucleotides are TGTGCCTCGACCGCCTTTGACAGCTACACCTTC.

This clone was counted between two and nine times. The V gene is TRBV7-3, the J gene TRBJ1-1; 9 bases match TRBD1. In germline, CDR1 is SGHTA, CDR2 FQGTGA. The trim removed 5 bases at V and 6 bases at J, leaving 10 bases unmatched. The CDR3 totals 15 residues. CDR3: CASSPQRDRDAEAFF. The CDR3 DNA sequence: TGTGCCAGCAGCCCCCAAAGGGACAGGGACGCTGAAGCTTTCTTT.

The V and J genes are TRBV15 and TRBJ2-7; perhaps TRBD1 as D (6 bases). The CDR3 covers 14 residues. Trimming took 3 bases from V and 7 from J, leaving 16 bases between them. Germline V gene sequence: CDR1 LNHNV, CDR2 YYDKDF (reference sequence). The CDR3 sequence: CATSRTTGLWEQYF. CDR3 nucleotide sequence: TGTGCCACCAGCAGGACCACAGGGTTGTGGGAGCAGTACTTC.

The rearrangement joins TRBV18 to TRBJ2-7, with D possibly being TRBD1 (6 bases). CDR1 and CDR2 (germline): KGHSH, LQKENI. V shed 3 bases and J shed 6 bases, with 18 bases lying between them. The CDR3 length is 15 residues. CDR3 sequence (DNA): TGTGCCAGCTCACCTCCGTCCCGGGACATTTCCGAGCAGTACTTC. It encodes CASSPPSRDISEQYF.

The rearrangement uses TRBV12-3 or TRBV12-4 and TRBJ1-2; perhaps TRBD1 as D (6 bases). The CDR3 sequence is 12 residues long. V was shortened by 5 bases and J by 6 bases, with 10 bases between the two germline ends. The chain's CDR3 is CASSTTGHGYTF. In DNA, the CDR3 is TGTGCCAGCAGTACTACAGGGCATGGCTACACCTTC.

This chain links TRBV19 with TRBJ1-1; D call uncertain. This CDR3 is 14 amino acids long. Germline lookup yields CDR1 LNHDA and CDR2 SQIVND (reference sequence). Between the trimmed V and J ends, which lost 6 bases and 5 bases, there was a span of 16 bases. The chain's CDR3 is CASRAAALGTEAFF. In DNA, the CDR3 is TGTGCCAGTAGGGCAGCGGCGCTAGGGACTGAAGCTTTCTTT.

The rearrangement links TRBV6-5 to TRBJ1-2; 7 bases are shared with TRBD1. The J segment lost 3 bases and the V segment lost 4 bases, leaving 8 bases of the junction unmatched. The CDR3 is 15 residues long. Germline-derived CDR1 and CDR2 are MNHEY and SVGAGI. Written as DNA, the CDR3 is TGTGCCAGCAGTTCGCCCGACAGGGCCGACTATGGCTACACCTTC. Translated, it gives CASSSPDRADYGYTF.

V is TRBV6-1 and J is TRBJ1-2, with a weak D call TRBD1 (5 bases). V was shortened by 2 bases and J by 8 bases, with 18 bases between the two germline ends. Germline V gene data show CDR1 as MNHNS and CDR2 as SASEGT. The CDR3 is 15 residues long. The CDR3 DNA sequence: TGTGCCAGCAGTGAAACCTTGGGACTCGTGGGAGGCTACACCTTC. Encoded protein: CASSETLGLVGGYTF.

This clone appeared many times. This CDR3 is also generated by other DNA sequences in the sample. The chain uses TRBV29-1 and TRBJ1-2; TRBD1 matches 7 bases. Germline values: CDR1 SQVTM, CDR2 ANQGSEA. The CDR3 is 11 amino acids. The V gene end was trimmed by 7 bases and the J gene end by 2 bases; junction bases not matched to a gene: 1. This CDR3 is CSAGQNYGYTF. Here the CDR3 DNA reads TGCAGCGCGGGACAGAACTATGGCTACACCTTC.

This chain connects TRBV5-1 to TRBJ2-3; 7 bases line up with TRBD1. The junction had 5 bases not matched to a gene; V was cut back by 4 bases and J by 0 bases. This CDR3 region has 15 residues. CDR1 and CDR2 from the germline V gene are SGHRS and YFSETQ. DNA for the CDR3: TGCGCCAGCAGCCCAGGGGGACAGAGCACAGATACGCAGTATTTT. This sequence encodes CASSPGGQSTDTQYF. The full variable domain, its missing parts supplied by reference TRBV5-1 and TRBJ2-3, is KAGVTQTPRYLIKTRGQQVTLSCSPISGHRSVSWYQQTPGQGLQFLFEYFSETQRNKGNFPGRFSGRQFSNSRSEMNVSTLELGDSALYLCASSPGGQSTDTQYFGPGTRLTVL.

The CDR3 DNA sequence: TGCGCCAGCCGACTTCAGGGGGGTGGCACCGGGGAGCTGTTTTTT. Encoded protein: CASRLQGGGTGELFF. The chain joins TRBV4-1 to TRBJ2-2; a weak D match, TRBD1 (7 bases). This CDR3 has 15 amino acids. V lost 8 bases and J lost 4, with 17 bases in between. The germline V gene has CDR1 MGHRA and CDR2 YSYEKL.

This clone came up a few times. A much larger clone differs from this one at a single base, so this may be a read error. This chain connects TRBV4-3 to TRBJ2-1; 7 bases match TRBD2. This CDR3 has 14 residues. The V gene's germline CDR1 is LGHNA and CDR2 YSLEER. DNA for the CDR3: TGCCCCAGCAGCCAACCGGGGGGACGGCATGAGCAGTTCTTC. Protein product: CPSSQPGGRHEQFF.

The V and J genes are TRBV9 and TRBJ1-3; TRBD1 aligns across 8 bases. There are 17 residues in the CDR3. In germline, CDR1 is SGDLS, CDR2 YYNGEE. Losses at the gene ends were 4 bases for V and 0 bases for J; bases not matched to a gene: 9. CDR3 in DNA: TGTGCCAGCAGCACCCACGGACAGGGTCTCTCTGGAAACACCATATATTTT. The encoded protein is CASSTHGQGLSGNTIYF.

This clone was observed once. V is TRBV5-4 and J is TRBJ2-7, with TRBD1 matching 11 bases. This CDR3 comprises 14 residues. Trimming at V came to 4 bases and at J to 4 bases, leaving 4 bases not matched to a gene. Germline CDR1 reads SGHNT; CDR2 reads YYREEE (reference sequence). The CDR3 DNA follows: TGTGCCAGCAGCCAGGACAGGGGGCTTTACGAGCAGTACTTC. It codes for CASSQDRGLYEQYF. The whole variable domain, remainder taken from reference TRBV5-4 and TRBJ2-7, is ETGVTQSPTHLIKTRGQQVTLRCSSQSGHNTVSWYQQALGQGPQFIFQYYREEENGRGNFPPRFSGLQFPNYSSELNVNALELDDSALYLCASSQDRGLYEQYFGPGTRLTVT.

The rearrangement joins TRBV28 to TRBJ2-7, with D perhaps matching TRBD1 (6 bases). CDR1 is MDHEN, CDR2 SYDVKM, per germline. The CDR3 consists of 17 residues. Trimming cost V 7 bases and J 1 base, with 23 bases left between them. CDR3 bases: TGTGCCAGCAAGAGAGTGCAGGGCACGAGGGGGTCCTACGAGCAGTACTTC. This translates into CASKRVQGTRGSYEQYF.